These 28 T cell receptor beta chains were sequenced from one sample in a study of Graves' ophthalmopathy and Graves' hyperthyroidism. RNA transcripts were the template, and TCR beta CDR3 regions were amplified from them. The first-round RT-PCR employed HTBI primers together with the Qiagen OneStep RT-PCR kit. A multiplex PCR was then performed as the second round. TCRdb re-derived calls from the multiplex PCR reads in MiXCR, one entry per CDR3 protein. The table shows almost 400,000 distinct CDR3 sequences, with around 20% occurring only once. The sample was peripheral blood. The receptors originated from a woman between 18 and 29 years old with Graves' ophthalmopathy.

This clonotype has ten or more counts. V gene TRBV6-1 combines with J gene TRBJ2-4, with 7 bases identical to TRBD1. V shed 6 bases, J shed 4 bases, and the junction held 9 bases outside the gene matches. CDR1 is MNHNS and CDR2 is SASEGT in the germline V gene. The CDR3 is 15 residues long. The CDR3 region has the DNA TGTGCCAGCAGACAGGAACCGGGACAGAAAAACATTCAGTACTTC. Amino acid sequence: CASRQEPGQKNIQYF.

This clonotype has a count of ten or more. V and J are TRBV11-2 and TRBJ2-1; maybe TRBD1 (6 bases). There are 17 residues in the CDR3. The germline V gene encodes CDR1 SGHAT and CDR2 FQNNGV. The V and J ends lost 5 bases and 4 bases respectively, with 21 bases between them. CDR3 amino acids: CASSPRTAPIFYNEQFF. In DNA, the CDR3 is TGTGCCAGCAGCCCCAGGACAGCCCCGATATTTTACAATGAGCAGTTCTTC.

This clonotype was recorded at least ten times. The gene calls are TRBV4-3 and TRBJ2-2, with D maybe TRBD2 (6 bases). Germline V gives CDR1 LGHNA, CDR2 YSLEER. The length of the CDR3 is 17 residues. V was cut by 1 base and J by 1 base, with 13 bases left in between. In nucleotides, the CDR3 is TGCGCCAGCAGCCAAGCATCGCTAGCGTTGAACACCGGGGAGCTGTTTTTT. This translates into CASSQASLALNTGELFF.

In this sample, this clonotype turned up many times. This chain uses TRBV7-9 with TRBJ1-5; D is perhaps TRBD1 (5 bases). V lost 1 base and J lost 2, with 15 bases in between. The CDR3 spans 17 residues. CDR1 is SEHNR and CDR2 is FQNEAQ in the germline V gene (reference sequence). The CDR3 DNA sequence: TGTGCCAGCAGCTTAGGTAGCGGGGGAGAAGGCAATCAGCCCCAGCATTTT. Amino acids: CASSLGSGGEGNQPQHF.

This clonotype was counted many times. Just one base apart from a much larger clone, this may be a read error. The V gene is TRBV24-1, the J gene TRBJ1-1; D not certain. CDR1 is KGHDR, CDR2 SFDVKD, per germline. The CDR3 length is 14 residues. Here the CDR3 DNA reads TGTGTCACCAGTGACCCGGGATCGAACACTGAAGCTTTCTTT. Amino acids: CVTSDPGSNTEAFF.

This clonotype appeared many times. The V call is TRBV24-1, the J call TRBJ1-5; D remains ambiguous. CDR3 length equals 15 residues. The V gene's germline CDR1 is KGHDR and CDR2 SFDVKD. Trimming took 4 bases from V and 0 from J, leaving 9 bases between them. CDR3 sequence reads: CATSETEYSNQPQHF. The CDR3 nucleotides read TGTGCCACCAGTGAAACGGAATATAGCAATCAGCCCCAGCATTTT.

The chain carries TRBV12-3 or TRBV12-4 and TRBJ1-1; D is unresolved. The V end was cut by 0 bases, the J end by 3 bases, with 17 bases between. CDR3 length: 17 amino acids. In DNA, the CDR3 is TGTGCCAGCAGTTTAGCAGAGGGCTGGCCGGGTGACACTGAAGCTTTCTTT. It codes for CASSLAEGWPGDTEAFF.

This clonotype occurred once. This chain connects TRBV30 to TRBJ2-7; TRBD2 agrees at 9 bases. The length of the CDR3 is 14 residues. Germline CDR1 reads GTSNPN; CDR2 reads SVGIG (reference sequence). V was pared by 0 bases and J by 5 bases, with 5 bases of the junction left unmatched. CDR3 nucleotides: TGTGCCTGGAGTGTACTTTTAGCGGGAGACGAGCAGTACTTC. Protein product: CAWSVLLAGDEQYF.

This clonotype occurred many times. The chain links TRBV28 to TRBJ1-2; D gene ambiguous. CDR3 length equals 13 residues. The germline V and J ends were trimmed by 5 bases and 8 bases, with 15 bases remaining between them. Per the germline V gene, CDR1 is MDHEN and CDR2 is SYDVKM. This chain's CDR3 is CASSLARRNGYTF. DNA of the CDR3: TGTGCCAGCAGTCTTGCTCGAAGGAACGGCTACACCTTC.

The table lists this clonotype with a few counts. The chain recombines TRBV12-3 or TRBV12-4 with TRBJ2-5, with D tentatively TRBD2 (6 bases). The CDR3 length is 15 residues. Trimming removed 7 bases from V and 5 bases from J, with 20 bases in between. CDR3 nucleotide sequence: TGTGCCAGCATCCGAGCGAGGGGAGGCATGGAGACCCAGTACTTC. This translates into CASIRARGGMETQYF.

This clonotype was recorded many times. This chain links TRBV27 with TRBJ2-7, with 9 bases fitting TRBD1. Germline assignment: CDR1 MNHEY and CDR2 SMNVEV (reference sequence). This CDR3 comprises 16 residues. V lost 3 bases, J lost 5 bases, and 11 bases stayed unmatched. The CDR3 sequence is CASSFLLGQGNNEQYF. The CDR3 coding sequence is TGTGCCAGCAGTTTCCTACTGGGACAGGGTAACAACGAGCAGTACTTC.

Many counts were recorded for this clonotype. The rearrangement joins TRBV6-2 or TRBV6-3 to TRBJ2-5; 9 bases map to TRBD2. Germline trimming cut 6 bases from V and 1 base from J; bases unmatched to any gene: 6. The germline CDR1 and CDR2 sequences are MNHEY and SVGEGT. The CDR3 has 15 amino acids. Written as DNA, the CDR3 is TGTGCCAGCAGCCGAGCTAGCGGGGTCCAAGAGACCCAGTACTTC. Protein product: CASSRASGVQETQYF.

This clonotype was detected ten times or more. The V call is TRBV30, the J call TRBJ2-7, with 10 positions matching TRBD2. V was pared by 2 bases and J by 3 bases, with 4 bases of the junction left unmatched. CDR3 length: 14 amino acids. Looked up from germline, CDR1 is GTSNPN and CDR2 is SVGIG (reference sequence). Here the CDR3 DNA reads TGTGCCTGGAGTAGCGGGAGGGGAATCTACGAGCAGTACTTC. This codes for CAWSSGRGIYEQYF.

This clonotype has at least ten counts. This chain connects TRBV5-1 to TRBJ2-5, with unresolved D. The germline gives CDR1 SGHRS, CDR2 YFSETQ. The CDR3 has 13 amino acids. V was trimmed by 2 bases and J by 5 bases, leaving 10 bases between them. The chain's CDR3 is CASSLSKIETQYF. The CDR3 DNA follows: TGCGCCAGCAGCTTATCCAAGATCGAGACCCAGTACTTC. Combining the CDR3 with reference TRBV5-1 and TRBJ2-5 gives the whole variable domain KAGVTQTPRYLIKTRGQQVTLSCSPISGHRSVSWYQQTPGQGLQFLFEYFSETQRNKGNFPGRFSGRQFSNSRSEMNVSTLELGDSALYLCASSLSKIETQYFGPGTRLLVL.

In its sample, this clonotype was seen many times. The gene calls are TRBV6-5 and TRBJ1-1; weak D call: TRBD1 (6 bases). This CDR3 has 13 residues. V was cut by 11 bases and J by 4 bases, with 17 bases left in between. Germline values: CDR1 MNHEY, CDR2 SVGAGI. As DNA, the CDR3 is TGTGCCTCGGGGGGCCGAAGTGGCACTGAAGCTTTCTTT. Protein sequence: CASGGRSGTEAFF.

This clonotype was seen a few times. The V and J genes are TRBV6-2 or TRBV6-3 and TRBJ1-1; tentative D call: TRBD1 (5 bases). Trimming cost V 4 bases and J 0 bases, with 12 bases left between them. The CDR3 runs to 15 residues. CDR1 and CDR2 from the germline V gene are MNHEY and SVGEGT. The DNA of the CDR3 is TGTGCCAGCAGTTTGAAAGGGACCTTGAACACTGAAGCTTTCTTT. Translating gives CASSLKGTLNTEAFF.

This clonotype was found many times. The rearrangement links TRBV12-3 or TRBV12-4 to TRBJ1-5; D unclear. The CDR3 consists of 15 residues. Trimming took 1 base from V and 4 from J, leaving 11 bases between them. The CDR3 here is CASSLEGATNQPQHF. In DNA form, the CDR3 reads TGTGCCAGCAGTTTAGAGGGCGCGACGAATCAGCCCCAGCATTTT.

V and J are TRBV6-5 and TRBJ2-7, with TRBD1 identical over 7 bases. Germline CDR1 is MNHEY and CDR2 is SVGAGI. The CDR3 extends over 13 amino acids. J was trimmed by 6 bases and V by 4 bases; bases with no gene match: 6. The CDR3 sequence is CASSWQTGREQYF. The CDR3 nucleotides read TGTGCCAGCAGTTGGCAGACAGGGCGCGAGCAGTACTTC.

This clonotype was counted a few times. The chain couples TRBV14 to TRBJ1-1; 9 bases are shared with TRBD1. V shed 6 bases, J shed 8 bases, and the junction held 10 bases outside the gene matches. CDR3 length: 14 amino acids. Germline CDR1 reads SGHDN; CDR2 reads FVKESK. The CDR3 spells CASSRRRTGVEAFF. CDR3 bases: TGTGCCAGCAGTCGGAGAAGGACAGGGGTGGAAGCTTTCTTT. Based on the CDR3 plus reference TRBV14 and TRBJ1-1, the full variable domain is EAGVTQFPSHSVIEKGQTVTLRCDPISGHDNLYWYRRVMGKEIKFLLHFVKESKQDESGMPNNRFLAERTGGTYSTLKVQPAELEDSGVYFCASSRRRTGVEAFFGQGTRLTVV.

At least ten counts were recorded for this clonotype. The chain links TRBV4-3 to TRBJ1-6; no firm D call. The CDR3 extends over 14 amino acids. Germline CDR1 is LGHNA and CDR2 is YSLEER. V lost 1 base, J lost 6 bases, and 7 bases lay in between. DNA for the CDR3: TGCGCCAGCAGCCAAGTGGGCCGTAATTCACCCCTCCACTTT. Amino acid sequence: CASSQVGRNSPLHF.

This clonotype was seen at least ten times. The rearrangement joins TRBV5-6 to TRBJ2-5, with 13 bases lining up with TRBD2. The CDR3 has 16 amino acids. Germline CDR1 is SGHDT and CDR2 is YYEEEE. V was clipped by 4 bases and J by 3 bases; unmatched bases: 6. The CDR3 DNA is TGTGCCAGCAGCGCATCGGGACTAGCGGGAAAAGAGACCCAGTACTTC. Protein: CASSASGLAGKETQYF.

This clonotype showed up many times. The V call is TRBV12-3 or TRBV12-4, the J call TRBJ2-5, with 10 bases matching TRBD2. This CDR3 has 15 residues. Germline trimming cut 2 bases from V and 2 bases from J; bases unmatched to any gene: 2. The CDR3 region is CASSLQREGQETQYF. The CDR3, as DNA: TGTGCCAGCAGTTTACAGCGGGAGGGGCAAGAGACCCAGTACTTC.

This clonotype was counted many times. The CDR3 sequence: CASSGAGTGGSQYF. The CDR3 DNA sequence: TGTGCCAGCAGCGGTGCCGGGACCGGCGGGTCCCAGTACTTC. The chain employs TRBV9 and TRBJ2-5; D could derive from TRBD1 or TRBD2 (5 bases each). V lost 3 bases and J lost 9, with 18 bases in between. Germline V gives CDR1 SGDLS, CDR2 YYNGEE. CDR3 size: 14 residues.

About this clonotype: At one end, the junction sequence differs from germline, possibly due to a read error. V gene TRBV11-1 combines with J gene TRBJ1-2; 10 nucleotides match TRBD1. CDR3 length: 14 residues. Germline V CDR1 and CDR2: SGHAT, FQDESV (reference sequence). CDR3 DNA: TGTGCCAGCAGCATTGGGGACAGGGGCCTAAACCCCCTCTTC. Protein product: CASSIGDRGLNPLF. The full variable domain, its missing parts supplied by reference TRBV11-1 and TRBJ1-2, is EAEVAQSPRYKITEKSQAVAFWCDPISGHATLYWYRQILGQGPELLVQFQDESVVDDSQLPKDRFSAERLKGVDSTLKIQPAELGDSAMYLCASSIGDRGLNPLFGSGTRLTVV.

There are many counts of this clonotype. The V gene is TRBV19, the J gene TRBJ2-7, with 7 nucleotides matching TRBD1. V was clipped by 4 bases and J by 4 bases; unmatched bases: 7. This CDR3 is 14 amino acids long. CDR1 LNHDA and CDR2 SQIVND come from the germline V gene (reference sequence). CDR3 loop: CASSTDRFMYEQYF. The CDR3 DNA sequence: TGTGCCAGTAGTACGGACAGGTTTATGTACGAGCAGTACTTC. Full variable domain (outside the CDR3, taken from reference TRBV19 and TRBJ2-7): DGGITQSPKYLFRKEGQNVTLSCEQNLNHDAMYWYRQDPGQGLRLIYYSQIVNDFQKGDIAEGYSVSREKKESFPLTVTSAQKNPTAFYLCASSTDRFMYEQYFGPGTRLTVT.

The count of this clonotype is one. The gene calls are TRBV6-1 and TRBJ2-5; a possible D gene is TRBD2 (7 bases). CDR3 length: 15 residues. From germline, CDR1 is MNHNS and CDR2 SASEGT. The V end was cut by 11 bases, the J end by 5 bases, with 24 bases between. CDR3 sequence reads: CAGSLEGGGEETQYF. CDR3 nucleotide sequence: TGTGCCGGCTCGCTCGAAGGGGGGGGTGAGGAGACCCAGTACTTC.

This clonotype was detected ten times or more. Here the CDR3 DNA reads TGTGCCTGGAGTGTGGGGACAGTTAATCAGCCCCAGCATTTT. Its protein is CAWSVGTVNQPQHF. This chain links TRBV30 with TRBJ1-5; TRBD1 matches 7 bases. J was trimmed by 4 bases and V by 0 bases; bases with no gene match: 3. Germline CDR1 is GTSNPN and CDR2 is SVGIG (reference sequence). CDR3 length: 14 amino acids.

There are a few counts of this clonotype. A much bigger clone sits one base away, suggesting this may be a read error. The rearrangement joins TRBV30 to TRBJ1-5; D is ambiguous. The CDR3 contains 14 residues. Germline V gene data show CDR1 as GTSNPN and CDR2 as SVGIG (reference sequence). CDR3 DNA: TGTGCCTGGAGTGGCGGAAATAGCAATCAGTCCCAGCATTTT. Translated, it gives CAWSGGNSNQSQHF.